These 28 T cell receptor beta chains were all obtained from the same sample, sequenced in a study of STAT5B mutations in CD4+ large granular lymphocyte leukemia. Profiled with immunoSEQ multiplex PCR; TCRdb holds only in-frame clones, not every one. The profile shows about 32,000 clones, approximately 80% of them singletons. The sequenced sample was CD4+ T cells from blood buffy coats. All receptors derive from a human donor in good health.

The J gene is TRBJ2-3, the V gene TRBV5-6, with 13 bases identical to TRBD2. The V segment lost 4 bases and the J segment 5 bases; nucleotides outside the gene matches: 7. This CDR3 contains 16 residues. Germline V gives CDR1 SGHDT, CDR2 YYEEEE. The CDR3 sequence: CASSRLAGGKGDTQYF. CDR3 coding DNA: TGTGCCAGCAGCAGACTAGCGGGGGGCAAGGGAGATACGCAGTATTTT.

This chain links TRBV6-1 with TRBJ2-5; possible D gene TRBD1, 5 bases. The CDR3 covers 14 residues. Trimming shortened V by 6 bases and J by 2 bases, and 13 bases separated the two germline ends. Germline CDR1 and CDR2: MNHNS and SASEGT. The CDR3 sequence: CASRRTRNQETQYF. Here the CDR3 DNA reads TGTGCCAGCAGGAGGACACGTAATCAAGAGACCCAGTACTTC.

This chain uses TRBV6-5 with TRBJ2-7, with TRBD2 matching over 11 bases. CDR1 MNHEY and CDR2 SVGAGI come from the germline V gene. J gave up 7 bases and V 8 bases, and 4 bases lay outside the gene matches. The CDR3 sequence is 12 residues long. CDR3 coding DNA: TGTGCCAGCGGCCTAGCGGGAGGTGAGCAGTACTTC. Translation gives CASGLAGGEQYF.

This chain connects TRBV28 to TRBJ2-7; 8 bases are a match to TRBD1. The CDR3 has 15 amino acids. The ends lost 5 bases at V and 4 bases at J; junction bases unmatched: 10. Per germline, CDR1 MDHEN and CDR2 SYDVKM. The CDR3 is CASSQGASFYYEQYF. In DNA, the CDR3 is TGTGCCAGCAGTCAGGGGGCATCCTTCTATTACGAGCAGTACTTC. Full variable domain (outside the CDR3, taken from reference TRBV28 and TRBJ2-7): DVKVTQSSRYLVKRTGEKVFLECVQDMDHENMFWYRQDPGLGLRLIYFSYDVKMKEKGDIPEGYSVSREKKERFSLILESASTNQTSMYLCASSQGASFYYEQYFGPGTRLTVT.

The V call is TRBV19, the J call TRBJ1-1; no clear D gene. The CDR3 covers 13 residues. Germline CDR1 is LNHDA and CDR2 is SQIVND (reference sequence). Between the trimmed V and J ends, which lost 6 bases and 2 bases, there was a span of 10 bases. This CDR3 is CASRSGRNTEAFF. DNA of the CDR3: TGTGCCAGTAGGTCCGGGCGAAACACTGAAGCTTTCTTT.

This chain links TRBV28 with TRBJ2-3, with 12 bases identical to TRBD1. The trim removed 6 bases at V and 7 bases at J, leaving 11 bases unmatched. The germline gives CDR1 MDHEN, CDR2 SYDVKM. The length of the CDR3 is 16 residues. The CDR3 nucleotides read TGTGCCAGCAGCCAACCGGGACAGGGGGCGCTGAATACGCAGTATTTT. Protein product: CASSQPGQGALNTQYF.

This chain connects TRBV27 to TRBJ2-1; D might be TRBD2 (7 bases). Germline CDR1 reads MNHEY; CDR2 reads SMNVEV (reference sequence). V was pared by 3 bases and J by 5 bases, with 17 bases between. The CDR3 has 16 amino acids. The CDR3 DNA reads TGTGCCAGCAGTTTTTTGGGGGGGGGCCGGAACAATGAGCAGTTCTTC. It specifies CASSFLGGGRNNEQFF.

This chain connects TRBV10-3 to TRBJ2-7, with 7 nucleotides matching TRBD2. Germline lookup yields CDR1 ENHRY and CDR2 SYGVKD. CDR3 length: 15 amino acids. The trim removed 7 bases at V and 2 bases at J, leaving 11 bases unmatched. Here the CDR3 reads CAITSGGRGPYEQYF. For the CDR3, the DNA is TGTGCCATCACATCGGGGGGACGGGGACCCTACGAGCAGTACTTC.

There are a few counts of this clone. The V gene is TRBV30, the J gene TRBJ1-5, with no clear D. The germline gives CDR1 GTSNPN, CDR2 SVGIG (reference sequence). The ends were cut back, 3 bases at V and 0 bases at J, with 12 bases in the middle. The CDR3 is 15 amino acids. Here the CDR3 DNA reads TGTGCCTGGAGCGGTCAGGCCATTAGCAATCAGCCCCAGCATTTT. This sequence encodes CAWSGQAISNQPQHF.

The V call is TRBV2, the J call TRBJ2-1, with a weak D call TRBD1 (6 bases). CDR1 is SNHLY, CDR2 FYNNEI, per germline. CDR3 length: 15 amino acids. Trimming pared 8 bases from V and 7 bases from J, leaving 21 bases between. The CDR3 region has the DNA TGTGCCAGCCGAGAGACAGGTGCTGGAAAAAATGAGCAGTTCTTC. It encodes CASRETGAGKNEQFF. Filled out from reference TRBV2 and TRBJ2-1, the complete variable domain reads EPEVTQTPSHQVTQMGQEVILRCVPISNHLYFYWYRQILGQKVEFLVSFYNNEISEKSEIFDDQFSVERPDGSNFTLKIRSTKLEDSAMYFCASRETGAGKNEQFFGPGTRLTVL.

The V call is TRBV5-6, the J call TRBJ2-5; D is unclear. Trimming left V 4 bases short and J 0 bases short, with 10 bases between. Germline V lookup: CDR1 SGHDT, CDR2 YYEEEE. This CDR3 spans 14 amino acids. In DNA, the CDR3 is TGTGCCAGCAGCGCCACGGAGTACCAAGAGACCCAGTACTTC. Amino acids: CASSATEYQETQYF.

This chain uses TRBV7-9 with TRBJ1-1; a weak D match, TRBD1 (5 bases). This CDR3 has 15 amino acids. V lost 5 bases and J lost 3, with 16 bases in between. In germline, CDR1 is SEHNR, CDR2 FQNEAQ (reference sequence). This chain's CDR3 is CASSLGVAGDTEAFF. The DNA for the CDR3 is TGTGCCAGCAGCCTGGGGGTAGCGGGAGACACTGAAGCTTTCTTT. Complete variable domain (other parts from reference TRBV7-9 and TRBJ1-1): DTGVSQNPRHKITKRGQNVTFRCDPISEHNRLYWYRQTLGQGPEFLTYFQNEAQLEKSRLLSDRFSAERPKGSFSTLEIQRTEQGDSAMYLCASSLGVAGDTEAFFGQGTRLTVV.

The V and J genes are TRBV28 and TRBJ2-3; tentative D call: TRBD2 (7 bases). The CDR3 runs 16 residues. CDR1 and CDR2 (germline): MDHEN, SYDVKM. Trimming cost V 3 bases and J 3 bases, with 16 bases left between them. The CDR3 region has the DNA TGTGCCAGCAGTTTTGGGGGGGGGCCGTGGACAGATACGCAGTATTTT. Residues: CASSFGGGPWTDTQYF.

The chain carries TRBV7-8 and TRBJ2-5; TRBD1 matches 8 bases. There are 14 residues in the CDR3. Germline CDR1 and CDR2: SGHVS and FQNEAQ. The junction had 2 bases not matched to a gene; V was cut back by 3 bases and J by 2 bases. The CDR3 bases are TGTGCCAGCAGCTTCCAGGGGGCGCAAGAGACCCAGTACTTC. This codes for CASSFQGAQETQYF.

The chain recombines TRBV19 with TRBJ2-3, with TRBD2 matching over 11 bases. CDR3 size: 14 residues. After removal of 11 bases from V and 4 bases from J, the junction contained 8 bases not matched to a gene. Germline V gene lookup returns CDR1 LNHDA and CDR2 SQIVND (reference sequence). This chain's CDR3 is CACTSGSSSDTQYF. The CDR3 DNA is TGTGCCTGTACTAGCGGGAGTTCCTCAGATACGCAGTATTTT.

The chain joins TRBV5-1 to TRBJ1-4; D call uncertain. The CDR3 loop spans 14 amino acids. CDR1 and CDR2 from the germline V gene are SGHRS and YFSETQ. Trimming removed 4 bases at V and 4 bases at J, with 11 bases between. The CDR3: CASSNGLLNEKLFF. Written as DNA, the CDR3 is TGCGCCAGCAGCAACGGACTGCTTAATGAAAAACTGTTTTTT.

The gene calls are TRBV18 and TRBJ2-2; 14 bases agree with TRBD2. Trimming removed 2 bases from V and 4 bases from J; junction bases left unmatched: 6. CDR3 length: 18 residues. In germline, CDR1 is KGHSH, CDR2 LQKENI. This CDR3 reads CASSPVGLAGVSTGELFF. The CDR3 region has the DNA TGTGCCAGCTCACCAGTGGGACTAGCGGGAGTATCCACCGGGGAGCTGTTTTTT.

The rearrangement uses TRBV4-2 and TRBJ2-3, with 14 bases matching TRBD2. CDR3 length equals 18 residues. The trim removed 3 bases at V and 2 bases at J, leaving 7 bases unmatched. Germline-derived CDR1 and CDR2 are LGHNA and YNFKEQ. CDR3 in amino acids: CASSQGTSGSGTTDTQYF. The DNA of the CDR3 is TGTGCCAGCAGCCAGGGGACTAGCGGGAGCGGGACCACAGATACGCAGTATTTT.

This clone was seen more than once but under ten times. The V and J genes are TRBV7-6 and TRBJ1-1; D might be TRBD1 (5 bases). Germline V lookup: CDR1 SGHVS, CDR2 FNYEAQ. Trimming stripped 4 bases from V and 4 bases from J, with 16 bases between. The CDR3 loop spans 15 amino acids. The DNA of the CDR3 is TGTGCCAGCAGCTCGGGCGCGTCGGGGGGCACTGAAGCTTTCTTT. Translating it yields CASSSGASGGTEAFF.

This clone was counted once. The genes are TRBV11-2 and TRBJ2-5; 11 nucleotides align to TRBD2. The CDR3 has 15 residues. Trimming removed 3 bases from V and 5 bases from J; junction bases left unmatched: 5. CDR1 and CDR2 (germline): SGHAT, FQNNGV. CDR3 sequence reads: CASSFLAGGTETQYF. The CDR3 DNA follows: TGTGCCAGCAGCTTCCTAGCGGGAGGTACGGAGACCCAGTACTTC.

V usage is TRBV30 and J usage is TRBJ1-2; a possible D gene is TRBD1 (5 bases). V was clipped by 1 base and J by 7 bases, with 13 bases between them. The CDR3 has 13 amino acids. Germline CDR1 GTSNPN, CDR2 SVGIG (reference sequence). CDR3 nucleotides: TGTGCCTGGAGTGGGGGACGCGCCCTTGGCTACACCTTC. Protein product: CAWSGGRALGYTF.

The chain is built from TRBV6-1 and TRBJ2-3; D is ambiguous. The length of the CDR3 is 17 residues. Looked up from germline, CDR1 is MNHNS and CDR2 is SASEGT. V was shortened by 4 bases and J by 1 base, with 18 bases between the two germline ends. The CDR3 nucleotides are TGTGCCAGCAGTGGACCCAACCGGGCCGACGGCACAGATACGCAGTATTTT. This encodes CASSGPNRADGTDTQYF.

The chain carries TRBV5-4 and TRBJ2-7; TRBD2 matches 7 bases. CDR3 size: 16 residues. Losses at the gene ends were 4 bases for V and 7 bases for J; bases not matched to a gene: 17. Germline V gene sequence: CDR1 SGHNT, CDR2 YYREEE (reference sequence). The CDR3 DNA reads as TGTGCCAGCAGCCCACCTAGGGCTAGCGGAAAAGAGGAGCAGTACTTC. Translating gives CASSPPRASGKEEQYF.

The chain couples TRBV7-2 to TRBJ2-3, with 13 bases identical to TRBD2. Germline values: CDR1 SGHTA, CDR2 FQGNSA. The junction had 5 bases not matched to a gene; V was cut back by 5 bases and J by 3 bases. The CDR3 runs to 16 residues. The CDR3 loop reads CASSRGLAGSTDTQYF. The CDR3, as DNA: TGTGCCAGCAGCAGGGGACTAGCGGGGAGTACAGATACGCAGTATTTT.

The chain combines TRBV10-3 with TRBJ2-3; D gene ambiguous. Per the germline V gene, CDR1 is ENHRY and CDR2 is SYGVKD. Trimming stripped 6 bases from V and 0 bases from J, with 1 base between. CDR3 size: 11 residues. The CDR3 region has the DNA TGTGCCATCAGGAGCACAGATACGCAGTATTTT. Protein sequence: CAIRSTDTQYF.

The rearrangement links TRBV12-5 to TRBJ2-1; TRBD2 matches 10 bases. Germline values: CDR1 LGHNT, CDR2 FRNRAP. CDR3 length: 15 amino acids. V trimming: 7 bases; J trimming: 7 bases; junction bases outside the gene matches: 10. CDR3 residues: CASASFLAGGNEQFF. Here the CDR3 DNA reads TGTGCTAGTGCTTCGTTTTTAGCGGGGGGAAATGAGCAGTTCTTC.

This sequence joins TRBV28 and TRBJ2-5; 12 nucleotides match TRBD2. The CDR3 covers 16 residues. Germline V gives CDR1 MDHEN, CDR2 SYDVKM. V lost 8 bases and J lost 1; bases outside the gene matches: 8. This chain's CDR3 is CASQTSGGGSQETQYF. CDR3 coding DNA: TGTGCCAGCCAGACTAGCGGGGGTGGATCCCAAGAGACCCAGTACTTC. The whole variable domain, filled in from reference TRBV28 and TRBJ2-5, reads DVKVTQSSRYLVKRTGEKVFLECVQDMDHENMFWYRQDPGLGLRLIYFSYDVKMKEKGDIPEGYSVSREKKERFSLILESASTNQTSMYLCASQTSGGGSQETQYFGPGTRLLVL.

This clone was seen a handful of times. This chain uses TRBV10-3 with TRBJ1-5; TRBD1 aligns across 7 bases. Trimming cost V 6 bases and J 6 bases; bases outside gene matches: 8. Looked up from germline, CDR1 is ENHRY and CDR2 is SYGVKD. The CDR3 consists of 14 residues. For the CDR3, the DNA is TGTGCCATCAGCGAATCAGGGGGAGGTCAGCCCCAGCATTTT. Encoded protein: CAISESGGGQPQHF.